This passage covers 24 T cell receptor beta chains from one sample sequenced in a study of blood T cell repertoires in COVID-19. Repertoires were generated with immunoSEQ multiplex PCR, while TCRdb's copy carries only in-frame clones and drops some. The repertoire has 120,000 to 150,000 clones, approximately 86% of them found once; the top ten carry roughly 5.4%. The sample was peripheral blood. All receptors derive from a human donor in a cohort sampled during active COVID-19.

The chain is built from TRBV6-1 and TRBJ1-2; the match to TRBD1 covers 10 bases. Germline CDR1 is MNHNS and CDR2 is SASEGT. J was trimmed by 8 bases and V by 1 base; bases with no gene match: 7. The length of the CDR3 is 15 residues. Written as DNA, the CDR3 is TGTGCCAGCAGTGAAGAGGGACAGGGGTCGGGAGGCTACACCTTC. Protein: CASSEEGQGSGGYTF.

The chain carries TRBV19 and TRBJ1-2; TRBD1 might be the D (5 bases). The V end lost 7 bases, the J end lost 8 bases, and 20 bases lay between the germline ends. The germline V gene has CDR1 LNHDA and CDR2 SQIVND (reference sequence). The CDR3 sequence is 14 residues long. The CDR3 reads CASTKGREPIGYTF. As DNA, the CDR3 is TGTGCCAGTACTAAGGGGAGGGAACCTATCGGCTACACCTTC.

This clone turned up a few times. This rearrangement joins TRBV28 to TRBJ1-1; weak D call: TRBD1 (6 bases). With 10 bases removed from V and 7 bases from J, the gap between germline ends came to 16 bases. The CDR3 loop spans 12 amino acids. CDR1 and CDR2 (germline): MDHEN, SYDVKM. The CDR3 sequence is CATKGGLGEAFF. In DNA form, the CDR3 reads TGTGCCACTAAAGGGGGTCTGGGTGAAGCTTTCTTT. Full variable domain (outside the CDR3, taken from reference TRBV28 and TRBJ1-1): DVKVTQSSRYLVKRTGEKVFLECVQDMDHENMFWYRQDPGLGLRLIYFSYDVKMKEKGDIPEGYSVSREKKERFSLILESASTNQTSMYLCATKGGLGEAFFGQGTRLTVV.

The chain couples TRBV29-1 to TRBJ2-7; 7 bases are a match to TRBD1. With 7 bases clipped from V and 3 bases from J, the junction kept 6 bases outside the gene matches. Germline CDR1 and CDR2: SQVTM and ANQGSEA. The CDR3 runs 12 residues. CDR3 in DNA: TGCAGCGCCGCTGGACAGGACTACGAGCAGTACTTC. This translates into CSAAGQDYEQYF.

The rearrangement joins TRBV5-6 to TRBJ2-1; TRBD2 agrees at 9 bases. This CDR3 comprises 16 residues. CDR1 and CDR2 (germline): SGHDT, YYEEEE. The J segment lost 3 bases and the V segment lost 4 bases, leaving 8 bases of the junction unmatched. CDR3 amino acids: CASSRMRGGRYNEQFF. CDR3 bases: TGTGCCAGCAGCCGCATGCGGGGGGGACGCTACAATGAGCAGTTCTTC.

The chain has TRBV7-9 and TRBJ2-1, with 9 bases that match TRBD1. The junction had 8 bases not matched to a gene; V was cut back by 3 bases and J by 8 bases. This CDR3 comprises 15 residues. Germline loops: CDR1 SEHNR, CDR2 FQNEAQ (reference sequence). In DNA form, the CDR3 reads TGTGCCAGCAGCTTGGGGCCGGACAGGGGCCATGAGCAGTTCTTC. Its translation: CASSLGPDRGHEQFF. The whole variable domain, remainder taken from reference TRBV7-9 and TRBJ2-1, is DTGVSQNPRHKITKRGQNVTFRCDPISEHNRLYWYRQTLGQGPEFLTYFQNEAQLEKSRLLSDRFSAERPKGSFSTLEIQRTEQGDSAMYLCASSLGPDRGHEQFFGPGTRLTVL.

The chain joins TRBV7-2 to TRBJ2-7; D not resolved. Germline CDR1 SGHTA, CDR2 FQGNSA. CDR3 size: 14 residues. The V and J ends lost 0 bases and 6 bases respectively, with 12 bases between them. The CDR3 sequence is CASSLATARFEQYF. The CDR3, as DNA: TGTGCCAGCAGCTTAGCGACCGCCAGGTTCGAGCAGTACTTC.

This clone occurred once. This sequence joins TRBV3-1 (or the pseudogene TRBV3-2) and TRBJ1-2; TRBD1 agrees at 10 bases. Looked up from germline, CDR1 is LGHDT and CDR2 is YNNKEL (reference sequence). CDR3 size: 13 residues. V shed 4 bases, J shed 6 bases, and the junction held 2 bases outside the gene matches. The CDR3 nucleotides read TGTGCCAGCAGCCGGACAGGGGGAAATGGCTACACCTTC. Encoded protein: CASSRTGGNGYTF.

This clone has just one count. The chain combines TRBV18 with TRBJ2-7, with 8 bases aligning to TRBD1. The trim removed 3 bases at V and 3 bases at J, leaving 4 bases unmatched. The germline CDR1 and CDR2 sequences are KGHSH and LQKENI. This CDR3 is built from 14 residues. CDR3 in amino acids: CASSPVGQGYEQYF. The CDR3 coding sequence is TGTGCCAGCTCACCGGTCGGACAGGGCTACGAGCAGTACTTC.

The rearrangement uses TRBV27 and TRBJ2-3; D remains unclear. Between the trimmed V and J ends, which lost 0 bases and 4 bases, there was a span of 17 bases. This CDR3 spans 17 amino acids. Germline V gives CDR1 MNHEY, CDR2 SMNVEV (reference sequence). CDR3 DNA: TGTGCCAGCAGTTTATCCCCCTTTGTTGGGCAACCAGATACGCAGTATTTT. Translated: CASSLSPFVGQPDTQYF.

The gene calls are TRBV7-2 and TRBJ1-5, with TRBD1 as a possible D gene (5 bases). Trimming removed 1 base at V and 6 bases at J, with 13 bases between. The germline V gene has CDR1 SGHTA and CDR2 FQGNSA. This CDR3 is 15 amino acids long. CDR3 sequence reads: CASSLGAGIRQPQHF. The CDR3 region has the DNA TGTGCCAGCAGCTTAGGGGCAGGGATTCGTCAGCCCCAGCATTTT.

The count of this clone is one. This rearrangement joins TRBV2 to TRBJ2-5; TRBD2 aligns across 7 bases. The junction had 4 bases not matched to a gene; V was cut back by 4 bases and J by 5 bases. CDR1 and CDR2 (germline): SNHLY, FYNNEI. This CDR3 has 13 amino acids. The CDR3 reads CASSVRGGETQYF. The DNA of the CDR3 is TGTGCCAGCAGTGTGAGGGGAGGGGAGACCCAGTACTTC.

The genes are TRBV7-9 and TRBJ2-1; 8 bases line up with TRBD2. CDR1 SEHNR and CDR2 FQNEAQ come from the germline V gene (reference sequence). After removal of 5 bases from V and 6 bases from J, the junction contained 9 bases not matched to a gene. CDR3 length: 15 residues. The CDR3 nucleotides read TGTGCCAGCAGCGCCGGGGTAGCGGGGTCCAATGAGCAGTTCTTC. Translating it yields CASSAGVAGSNEQFF.

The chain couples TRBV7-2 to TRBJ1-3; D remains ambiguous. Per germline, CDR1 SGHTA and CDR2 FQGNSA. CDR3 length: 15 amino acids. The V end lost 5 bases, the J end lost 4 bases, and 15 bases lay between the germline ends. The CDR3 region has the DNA TGTGCCAGCAGCCCGTATCTTGGGAGCGGAAACACCATATATTTT. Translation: CASSPYLGSGNTIYF.

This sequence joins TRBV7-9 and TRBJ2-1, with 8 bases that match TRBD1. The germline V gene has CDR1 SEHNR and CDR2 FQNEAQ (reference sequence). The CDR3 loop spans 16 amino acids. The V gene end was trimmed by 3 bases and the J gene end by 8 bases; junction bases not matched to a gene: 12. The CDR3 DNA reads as TGTGCCAGCAGCTTCCGGGAATCGGACAGGGATGATGAGCAGTTCTTC. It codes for CASSFRESDRDDEQFF. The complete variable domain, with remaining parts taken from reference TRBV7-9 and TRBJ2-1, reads DTGVSQNPRHKITKRGQNVTFRCDPISEHNRLYWYRQTLGQGPEFLTYFQNEAQLEKSRLLSDRFSAERPKGSFSTLEIQRTEQGDSAMYLCASSFRESDRDDEQFFGPGTRLTVL.

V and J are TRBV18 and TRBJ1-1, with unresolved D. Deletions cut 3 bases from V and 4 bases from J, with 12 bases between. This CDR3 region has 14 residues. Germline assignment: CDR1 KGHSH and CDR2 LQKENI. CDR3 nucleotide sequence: TGTGCCAGCTCACCGGTGGTAGGGAGCACTGAAGCTTTCTTT. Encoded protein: CASSPVVGSTEAFF.

CDR3 amino acids: CASSSLIYNSPLHF. Here the CDR3 DNA reads TGTGCCAGCAGTTCGCTAATATATAATTCACCCCTCCACTTT. The chain carries TRBV28 and TRBJ1-6; D is undetermined. V was clipped by 4 bases and J by 4 bases, with 8 bases between them. This CDR3 has 14 residues. CDR1 MDHEN and CDR2 SYDVKM come from the germline V gene.

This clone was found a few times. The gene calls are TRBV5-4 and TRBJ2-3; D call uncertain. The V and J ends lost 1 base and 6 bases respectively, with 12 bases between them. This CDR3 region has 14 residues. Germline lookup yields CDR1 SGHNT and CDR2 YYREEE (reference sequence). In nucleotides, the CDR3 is TGTGCCAGCAGCTTGCTTGTCATGGGCGATACGCAGTATTTT. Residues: CASSLLVMGDTQYF.

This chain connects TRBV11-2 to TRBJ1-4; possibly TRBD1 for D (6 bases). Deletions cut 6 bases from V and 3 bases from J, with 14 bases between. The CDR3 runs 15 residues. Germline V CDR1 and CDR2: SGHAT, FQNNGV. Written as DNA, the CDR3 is TGTGCCAGCAGTTCTAAAGGGACACCTAATGAAAAACTGTTTTTT. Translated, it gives CASSSKGTPNEKLFF.

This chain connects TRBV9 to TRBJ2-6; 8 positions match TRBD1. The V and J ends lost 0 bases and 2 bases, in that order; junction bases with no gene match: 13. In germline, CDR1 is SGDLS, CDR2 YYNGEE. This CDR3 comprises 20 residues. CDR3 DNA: TGTGCCAGCAGCGTAGCTTCGCGGACAGGGAACTCTGCTGGGGCCAACGTCCTGACTTTC. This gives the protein CASSVASRTGNSAGANVLTF.

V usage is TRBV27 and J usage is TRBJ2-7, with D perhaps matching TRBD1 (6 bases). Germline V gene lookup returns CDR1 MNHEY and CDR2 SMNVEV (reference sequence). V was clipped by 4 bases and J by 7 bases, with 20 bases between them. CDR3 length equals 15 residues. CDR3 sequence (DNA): TGTGCCAGCAGTTCTCCGGGACACGCTCGTGATGAGCAGTACTTC. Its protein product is CASSSPGHARDEQYF.

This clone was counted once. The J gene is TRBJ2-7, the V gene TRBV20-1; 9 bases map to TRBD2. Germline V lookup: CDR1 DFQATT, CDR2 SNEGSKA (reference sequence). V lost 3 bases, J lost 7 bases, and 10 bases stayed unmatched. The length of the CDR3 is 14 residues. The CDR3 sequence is CSASSREGRWEQYF. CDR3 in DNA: TGCAGTGCTAGTTCGCGGGAGGGCCGCTGGGAGCAGTACTTC.

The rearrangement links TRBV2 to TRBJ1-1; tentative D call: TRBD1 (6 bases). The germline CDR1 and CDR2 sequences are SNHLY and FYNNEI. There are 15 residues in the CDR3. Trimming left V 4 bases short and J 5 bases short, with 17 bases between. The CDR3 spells CASSAVQGFGTEAFF. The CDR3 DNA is TGTGCCAGCAGTGCCGTGCAGGGGTTTGGGACTGAAGCTTTCTTT.

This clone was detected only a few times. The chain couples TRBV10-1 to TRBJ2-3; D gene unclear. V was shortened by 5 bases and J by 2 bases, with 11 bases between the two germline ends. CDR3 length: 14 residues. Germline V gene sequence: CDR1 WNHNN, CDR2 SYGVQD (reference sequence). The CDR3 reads CASSRPTDTDTQYF. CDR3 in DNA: TGCGCCAGCAGTCGACCGACTGACACAGATACGCAGTATTTT.